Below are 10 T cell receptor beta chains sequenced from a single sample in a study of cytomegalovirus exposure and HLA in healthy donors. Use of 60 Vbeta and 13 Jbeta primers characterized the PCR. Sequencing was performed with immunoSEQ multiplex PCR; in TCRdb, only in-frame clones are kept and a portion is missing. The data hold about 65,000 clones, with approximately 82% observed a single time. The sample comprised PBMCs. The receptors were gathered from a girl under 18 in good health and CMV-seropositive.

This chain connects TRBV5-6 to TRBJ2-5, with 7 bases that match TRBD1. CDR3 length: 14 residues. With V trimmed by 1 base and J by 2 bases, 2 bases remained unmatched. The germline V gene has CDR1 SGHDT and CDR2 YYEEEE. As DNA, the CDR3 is TGTGCCAGCAGCTTGCTCAGGGGGCAAGAGACCCAGTACTTC. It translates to CASSLLRGQETQYF.

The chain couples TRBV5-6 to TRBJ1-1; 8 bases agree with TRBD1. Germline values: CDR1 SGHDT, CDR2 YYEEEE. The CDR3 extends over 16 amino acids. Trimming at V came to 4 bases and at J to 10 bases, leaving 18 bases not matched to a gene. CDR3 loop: CASSDFDRGRLKVAFF. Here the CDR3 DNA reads TGTGCCAGCAGCGATTTTGACAGGGGCCGCTTGAAGGTAGCTTTCTTT.

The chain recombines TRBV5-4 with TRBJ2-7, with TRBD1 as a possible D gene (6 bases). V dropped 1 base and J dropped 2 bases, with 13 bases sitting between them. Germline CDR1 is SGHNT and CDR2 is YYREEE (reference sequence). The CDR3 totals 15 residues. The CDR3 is CASSLMGAQTYEQYF. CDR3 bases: TGTGCCAGCAGCTTGATGGGGGCCCAGACCTACGAGCAGTACTTC.

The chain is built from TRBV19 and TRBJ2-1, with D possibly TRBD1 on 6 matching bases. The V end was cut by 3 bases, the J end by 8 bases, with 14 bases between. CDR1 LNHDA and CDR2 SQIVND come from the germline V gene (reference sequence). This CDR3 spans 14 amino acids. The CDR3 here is CASSIRTDGDEQFF. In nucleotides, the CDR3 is TGTGCCAGTAGTATTCGGACAGACGGGGATGAGCAGTTCTTC.

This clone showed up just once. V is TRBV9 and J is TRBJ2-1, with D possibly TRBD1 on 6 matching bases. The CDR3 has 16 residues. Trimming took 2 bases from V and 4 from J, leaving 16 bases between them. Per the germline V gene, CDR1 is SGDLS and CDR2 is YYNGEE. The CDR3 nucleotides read TGTGCCAGCAGCGTGGTTCGGGACATCCCTTACAATGAGCAGTTCTTC. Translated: CASSVVRDIPYNEQFF.

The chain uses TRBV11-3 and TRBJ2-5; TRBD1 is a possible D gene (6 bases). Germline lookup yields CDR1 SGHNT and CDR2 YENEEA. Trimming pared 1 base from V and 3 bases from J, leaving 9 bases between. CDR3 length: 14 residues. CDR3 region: CASSLASGEETQYF. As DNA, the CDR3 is TGTGCCAGCAGCTTAGCCTCAGGGGAAGAGACCCAGTACTTC.

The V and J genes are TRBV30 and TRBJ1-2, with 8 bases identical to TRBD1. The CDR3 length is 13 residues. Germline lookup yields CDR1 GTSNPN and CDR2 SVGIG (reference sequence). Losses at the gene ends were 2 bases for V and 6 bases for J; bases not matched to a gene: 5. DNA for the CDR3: TGTGCCTGGAGTCCGGACAGGGAAAATGGCTACACCTTC. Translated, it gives CAWSPDRENGYTF.

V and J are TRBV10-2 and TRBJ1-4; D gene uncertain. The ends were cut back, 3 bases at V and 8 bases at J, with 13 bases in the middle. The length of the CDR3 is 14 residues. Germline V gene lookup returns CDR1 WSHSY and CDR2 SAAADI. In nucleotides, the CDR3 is TGCGCCAGCAGTGACCTGGGAAGGAGGGAAAAACTGTTTTTT. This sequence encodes CASSDLGRREKLFF.

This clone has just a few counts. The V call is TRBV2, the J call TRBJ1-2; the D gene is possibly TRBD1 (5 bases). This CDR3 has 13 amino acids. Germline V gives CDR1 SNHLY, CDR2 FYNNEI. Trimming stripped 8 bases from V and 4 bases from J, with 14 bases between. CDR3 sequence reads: CASEGATGYGYTF. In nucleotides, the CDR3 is TGTGCCAGCGAAGGTGCTACAGGCTATGGCTACACCTTC.

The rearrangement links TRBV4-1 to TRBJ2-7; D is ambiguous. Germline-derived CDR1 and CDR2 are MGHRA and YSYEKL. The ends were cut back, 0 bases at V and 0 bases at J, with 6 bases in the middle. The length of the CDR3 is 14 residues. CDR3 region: CASSQDPVSYEQYF. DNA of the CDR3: TGCGCCAGCAGCCAAGATCCAGTCTCCTACGAGCAGTACTTC.